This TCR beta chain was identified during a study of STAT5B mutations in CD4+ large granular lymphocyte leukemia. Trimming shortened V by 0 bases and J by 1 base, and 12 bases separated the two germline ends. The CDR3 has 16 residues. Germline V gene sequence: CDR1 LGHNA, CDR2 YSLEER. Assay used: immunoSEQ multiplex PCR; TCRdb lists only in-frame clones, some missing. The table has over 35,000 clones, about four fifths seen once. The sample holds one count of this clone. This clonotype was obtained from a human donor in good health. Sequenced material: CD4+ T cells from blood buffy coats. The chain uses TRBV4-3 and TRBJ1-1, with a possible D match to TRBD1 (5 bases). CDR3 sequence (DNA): TGCGCCAGCAGCCAAGATGCGGGACGGACGAACACTGAAGCTTTCTTT. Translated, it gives CASSQDAGRTNTEAFF.